The present T cell receptor (beta chain) was sequenced within a study of blood T cells in healthy people across ages (dated by TCRdb to between 2015 and 2016). Regarding the research as a whole: In model experiments, template switching captured about one uniquely barcoded TCR beta cDNA molecule for every two T cells. Using deep sequencing normalized with unique cDNA molecular identifiers, the study measured how TCR beta repertoire diversity changes with age. Four age groups were formed from the donors: young (average roughly 15 years), middle-aged (approximately 39), aged (around 68) and long-lived (82). To avoid experimental bias, donors of different ages were distributed randomly across sequencing lanes. For two donors (one aged 18 to 30 and one aged 80 or older), the study analyzed two additional independent replicas of 1 million unique cDNA reads from the same blood draw. Study-level results and caveats: Observed TCR beta diversity per million T cells fell roughly linearly with age, and a significant reduction was already apparent by age roughly 41. Estimates of total diversity from one million sequenced T cells were regarded as lower bounds and underestimates. Compared with the aged group, the long-lived group had more naive CD4+ T cells, fewer expanded clones and increased TCR diversity, suggesting age selection. The CMV infection status of donors was not known, potentially confounding age-related changes in expanded clonotypes. A strong correlation was found between observed TCR beta diversity and the percentage of naive T cells measured by flow cytometry. Because profiling used bulk unsorted PBMCs, naive and antigen-experienced compartments could not be compared conclusively.

The donors were roughly 38 Caucasian individuals from Russia, aged roughly 6 to 100 years, who were systemically healthy. Each donor gave roughly 11 milliliters of peripheral blood, drawn into EDTA-treated Vacutainer tubes. Ficoll-Paque density-gradient centrifugation was used to isolate PBMCs, with at least 7 million per sample. Total RNA, at least 6 micrograms per sample, was extracted from PBMCs with Trizol reagent. The percentages of naive CD45RAhigh/CD27high T cells were determined by flow cytometry on a PBMC aliquot from every donor. Points on this clonotype: Which antigen it targets is not known. No qualities accompany the bases; no much larger clone lies one base away.

Library preparation was by 5' RACE. The sequencer was an Illumina HiSeq 2500. A second about 7 to 11 cycle PCR used a sample-barcoded 5' primer and a J-beta primer mix. Each TCR beta cDNA molecule received a unique molecular identifier from a template-switch 5' adaptor carrying 12 random nucleotides. Each sample yielded at least 3 million CDR3-containing paired-end reads. All of the RNA was converted into first-strand cDNA using the Mint cDNA synthesis kit, with a TRBC-specific oligonucleotide serving as the primer. Following uracil-DNA glycosylase treatment, a first 18-cycle PCR with universal primers M1SS and BC2_uni_R was performed on all cDNA. On the study's bioinformatics: Each sample was normalized by randomly selecting 1 million high-quality reads, each carrying a distinct molecular identifier. Instead of being binned into consensus sequences, reads with shared molecular identifiers were discarded. MiTCR, with a Q25 quality threshold and the strictest error-elimination algorithm, was used for CDR3 identification, clonotype clustering and error correction. Lower-bound total TCR beta diversity was estimated with a nonparametric unseen species model using Euler transformation. Clones were called with MiXCR by TCRdb after fastp trimmed the public reads at Q25, and only in-frame beta chains were retained. Entries that share a CDR3 protein sequence are merged under the most common genes and DNA. These V and J calls are TCRdb output, not the study's own analysis. The sample profile shows around 1.7 million distinct CDR3 sequences; 25% to 30% of them were found once. Of the sample, more than 6% falls within the top ten clones.

Sequencing was done on a sample of blood. This receptor was identified in a woman aged 25-40 years in good health.

The DNA sequence is as follows: TGTGCCTGGAGTGCTTTGACTAGCGCAGATACGCAGTATTTT. It encodes CAWSALTSADTQYF. The sequence is built from TRBV30 and TRBJ2-3; 8 junctional bases match TRBD2. After removal of 1 base from V and 4 bases from J, the junction retains 4 bases not matched to a gene. From a lookup of the germline V gene (reference sequence), CDR1 and CDR2 are GTSNPN and SVGIG. Taken from cysteine to phenylalanine, the CDR3 has 14 residues. Just the 42-base CDR3 DNA is kept, in frame starting at base 1.